This T cell receptor (beta chain) was obtained from a study of cytomegalovirus exposure and HLA in healthy donors. Study results and limitations: Among TCR beta chains, those listed as cytomegalovirus-associated numbered about 160.

This clone has just one count. The antigen remains unidentified. The PCR had 60 Vbeta and 13 Jbeta primers. Measured with immunoSEQ multiplex PCR; TCRdb has only the in-frame clones, and not every one. The repertoire holds about 87,000 clones, with 74% as singletons. The receptor's source is a man aged 30 to 39 in good health and CMV-seropositive. The specimen was PBMCs.

In DNA form, the CDR3 reads TGTGCCAGCAGTCAATGGGGGACTAGCGGGGCTTACACAGATACGCAGTATTTT. It encodes CASSQWGTSGAYTDTQYF. The V and J genes are TRBV28 and TRBJ2-3; 13 bases fit TRBD2. Germline V gene sequence: CDR1 MDHEN, CDR2 SYDVKM. V dropped 5 bases and J dropped 2; count of bases not matched to a gene: 10. The CDR3 length is 18 residues.